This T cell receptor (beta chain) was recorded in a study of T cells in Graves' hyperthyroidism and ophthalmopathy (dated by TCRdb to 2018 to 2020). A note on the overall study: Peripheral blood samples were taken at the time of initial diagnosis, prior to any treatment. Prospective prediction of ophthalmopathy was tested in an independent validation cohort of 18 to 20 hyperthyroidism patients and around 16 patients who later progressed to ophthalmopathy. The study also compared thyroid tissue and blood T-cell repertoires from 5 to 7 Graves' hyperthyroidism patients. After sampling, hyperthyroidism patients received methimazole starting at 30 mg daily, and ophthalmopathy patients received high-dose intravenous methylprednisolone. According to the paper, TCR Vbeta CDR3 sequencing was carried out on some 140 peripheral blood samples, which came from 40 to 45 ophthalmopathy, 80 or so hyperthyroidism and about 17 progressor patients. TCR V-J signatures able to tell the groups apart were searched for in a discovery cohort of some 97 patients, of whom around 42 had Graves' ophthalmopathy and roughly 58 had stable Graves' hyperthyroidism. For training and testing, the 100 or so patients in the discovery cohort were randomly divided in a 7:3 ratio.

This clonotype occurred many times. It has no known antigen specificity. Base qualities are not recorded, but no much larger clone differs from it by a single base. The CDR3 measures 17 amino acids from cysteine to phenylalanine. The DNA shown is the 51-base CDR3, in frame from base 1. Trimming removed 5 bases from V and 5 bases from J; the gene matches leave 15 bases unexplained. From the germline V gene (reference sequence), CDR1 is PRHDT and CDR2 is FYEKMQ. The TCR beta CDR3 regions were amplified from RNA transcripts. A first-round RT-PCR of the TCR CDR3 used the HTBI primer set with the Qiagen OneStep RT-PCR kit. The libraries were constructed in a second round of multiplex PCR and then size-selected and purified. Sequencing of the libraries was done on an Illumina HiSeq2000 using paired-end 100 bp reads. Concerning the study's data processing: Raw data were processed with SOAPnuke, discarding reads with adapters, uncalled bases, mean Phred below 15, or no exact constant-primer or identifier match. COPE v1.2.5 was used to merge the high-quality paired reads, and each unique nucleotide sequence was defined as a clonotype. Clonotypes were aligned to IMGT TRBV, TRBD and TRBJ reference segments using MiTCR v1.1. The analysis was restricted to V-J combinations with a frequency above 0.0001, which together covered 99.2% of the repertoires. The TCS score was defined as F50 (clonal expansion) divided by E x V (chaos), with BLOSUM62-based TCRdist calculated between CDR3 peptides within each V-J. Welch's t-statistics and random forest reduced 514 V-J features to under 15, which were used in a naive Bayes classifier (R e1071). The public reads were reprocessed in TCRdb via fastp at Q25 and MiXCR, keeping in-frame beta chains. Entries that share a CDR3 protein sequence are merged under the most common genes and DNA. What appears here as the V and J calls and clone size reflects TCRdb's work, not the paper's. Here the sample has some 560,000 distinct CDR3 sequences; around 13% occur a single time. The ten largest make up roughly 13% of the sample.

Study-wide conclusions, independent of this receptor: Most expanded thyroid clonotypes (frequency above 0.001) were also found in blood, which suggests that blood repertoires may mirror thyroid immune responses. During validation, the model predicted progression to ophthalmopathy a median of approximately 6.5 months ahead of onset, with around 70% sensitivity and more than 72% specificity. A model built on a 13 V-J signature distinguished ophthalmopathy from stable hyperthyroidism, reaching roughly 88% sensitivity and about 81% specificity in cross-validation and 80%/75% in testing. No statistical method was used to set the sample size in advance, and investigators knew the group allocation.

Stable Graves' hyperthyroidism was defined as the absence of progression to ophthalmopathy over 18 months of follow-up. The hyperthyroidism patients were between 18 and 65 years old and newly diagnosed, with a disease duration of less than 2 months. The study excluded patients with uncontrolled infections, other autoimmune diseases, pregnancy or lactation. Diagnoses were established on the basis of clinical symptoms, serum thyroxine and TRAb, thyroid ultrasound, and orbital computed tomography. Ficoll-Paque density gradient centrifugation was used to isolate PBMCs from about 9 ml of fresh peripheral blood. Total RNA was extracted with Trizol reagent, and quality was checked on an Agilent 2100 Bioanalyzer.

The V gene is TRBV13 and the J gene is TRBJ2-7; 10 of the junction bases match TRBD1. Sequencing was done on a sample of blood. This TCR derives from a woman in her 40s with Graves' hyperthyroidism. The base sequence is TGTGCCAGCAGCCTCGCTTCATACCGGGACAGGGGACACGAGCAGTACTTC. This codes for CASSLASYRDRGHEQYF.